The next 5 T cell receptor beta chains were all read from a single sample in a study of blood T cell repertoires in COVID-19. TCRdb's copy holds only in-frame clones and misses some; the assay was immunoSEQ multiplex PCR. The data hold about 190,000 clones, with around four fifths observed a single time. The sequenced material came from peripheral blood. The source of these receptors is a woman of 80 years or more with active or convalescent COVID-19.

The J gene is TRBJ1-2, the V gene TRBV24-1; TRBD1 aligns across 11 bases. CDR1 and CDR2 (germline): KGHDR, SFDVKD. This CDR3 spans 16 amino acids. The ends lost 3 bases at V and 7 bases at J; junction bases unmatched: 9. The CDR3 DNA reads as TGTGCCACCAGTGATCCAGGACAGGGGGCGCCCTTTGGCTACACCTTC. It translates to CATSDPGQGAPFGYTF.

The chain has TRBV15 and TRBJ1-1; maybe TRBD1 (5 bases). The CDR3 loop spans 11 amino acids. The V end was cut by 8 bases, the J end by 3 bases, with 7 bases between. Germline V CDR1 and CDR2: LNHNV, YYDKDF (reference sequence). CDR3 nucleotides: TGTGCCACCGGACAAGACACTGAAGCTTTCTTT. This translates into CATGQDTEAFF. Based on the CDR3 plus reference TRBV15 and TRBJ1-1, the full variable domain is DAMVIQNPRYQVTQFGKPVTLSCSQTLNHNVMYWYQQKSSQAPKLLFHYYDKDFNNEADTPDNFQSRRPNTSFCFLDIRSPGLGDTAMYLCATGQDTEAFFGQGTRLTVV.

The chain couples TRBV10-1 to TRBJ2-5, with D possibly TRBD1 on 5 matching bases. The ends were cut back, 3 bases at V and 3 bases at J, with 11 bases in the middle. Germline V CDR1 and CDR2: WNHNN, SYGVQD (reference sequence). CDR3 size: 14 residues. The CDR3 reads CASSDGEGEETQYF. CDR3 coding DNA: TGCGCCAGCAGTGACGGTGAAGGGGAAGAGACCCAGTACTTC.

This clone was seen only a few times. The V call is TRBV5-4, the J call TRBJ1-2, with D tentatively TRBD1 (6 bases). V lost 4 bases and J 8 bases, leaving 12 bases between the germline ends. The germline V gene has CDR1 SGHNT and CDR2 YYREEE (reference sequence). The CDR3 has 12 residues. The CDR3 reads CASSPGGLGYTF. In DNA, the CDR3 is TGTGCCAGCAGCCCGGGGGGGCTCGGCTACACCTTC.

The chain is built from TRBV15 and TRBJ2-3; possibly TRBD2 for D (5 bases). The CDR3 consists of 19 residues. Germline V gene sequence: CDR1 LNHNV, CDR2 YYDKDF (reference sequence). Trimming pared 4 bases from V and 2 bases from J, leaving 25 bases between. Here the CDR3 reads CATSKRRHMGGSFTDTQYF. The CDR3 coding sequence is TGTGCCACCAGCAAGAGGAGGCACATGGGTGGGTCCTTCACAGATACGCAGTATTTT.